The clone carrying this TCR beta chain was recorded at least ten times. The sample comes from a study of neurological immune-mediated disorders. The length of the CDR3 is 13 residues. Trimming shortened V by 4 bases and J by 4 bases, and 11 bases separated the two germline ends. Germline V gives CDR1 SGHRS, CDR2 YFSETQ. 5'RACE with 10-nucleotide random UMIs produced the cDNA. TCRdb recomputed calls from the 5' RACE reads with MiXCR, one row per CDR3 protein. The repertoire holds 100,000 to 150,000 distinct CDR3 sequences, with approximately 3.2% as singletons. The rearrangement uses TRBV5-1 and TRBJ2-5, with D tentatively TRBD1 (5 bases). This TCR came from a woman aged 25 to 39 with multiple sclerosis. Sequencing used PBMCs. The CDR3 nucleotides are TGCGCCAGCAGCCAGTCAGGGCCAGAGACCCAGTACTTC. The encoded protein is CASSQSGPETQYF. Full variable domain (missing parts from reference TRBV5-1 and TRBJ2-5): KAGVTQTPRYLIKTRGQQVTLSCSPISGHRSVSWYQQTPGQGLQFLFEYFSETQRNKGNFPGRFSGRQFSNSRSEMNVSTLELGDSALYLCASSQSGPETQYFGPGTRLLVL.